Listed here are 5 T cell receptor beta chains from one sample, sequenced in a study of T cell responses to AZD1222 COVID-19 vaccine. Profiling relied on immunoSEQ multiplex PCR, and the TCRdb table lists in-frame clones only, not all of them. The table records under 150,000 clones, around 85% of them present only once. Sequenced material: peripheral blood, taken on day 0 of MenACWY control vaccination. The receptors were sampled from an adult in good health.

The chain links TRBV28 to TRBJ2-7, with a possible D match to TRBD1 (6 bases). The CDR3 sequence is 14 residues long. Germline V gene lookup returns CDR1 MDHEN and CDR2 SYDVKM. The germline V and J ends were trimmed by 7 bases and 2 bases, with 15 bases remaining between them. In DNA form, the CDR3 reads TGTGCCAGCACCGTCGGGACAAATACCTACGAGCAGTACTTC. Its protein is CASTVGTNTYEQYF.

The chain carries TRBV5-4 and TRBJ2-1; 13 bases are shared with TRBD2. V dropped 7 bases and J dropped 9; count of bases not matched to a gene: 4. The CDR3 sequence is 13 residues long. Germline loops: CDR1 SGHNT, CDR2 YYREEE (reference sequence). CDR3 bases: TGTGCCAGCTGGGGACTAGCGGGGTCTGAGCAGTTCTTC. Translation: CASWGLAGSEQFF. The full variable domain, rest sourced from reference TRBV5-4 and TRBJ2-1, is ETGVTQSPTHLIKTRGQQVTLRCSSQSGHNTVSWYQQALGQGPQFIFQYYREEENGRGNFPPRFSGLQFPNYSSELNVNALELDDSALYLCASWGLAGSEQFFGPGTRLTVL.

This chain uses TRBV4-1 with TRBJ2-7; 12 bases are a match to TRBD2. V shed 0 bases and J 5 bases; nucleotides not matched to a gene: 11. Germline CDR1 is MGHRA and CDR2 is YSYEKL. The CDR3 has 18 residues. The CDR3 coding sequence is TGCGCCAGCAGCCAAGAGTTAACTAGCGGGGGGAATGTACACGAGCAGTACTTC. This sequence encodes CASSQELTSGGNVHEQYF.

This clone occurred once. The gene calls are TRBV6-1 and TRBJ2-3; 7 bases are a match to TRBD1. The germline gives CDR1 MNHNS, CDR2 SASEGT. The CDR3 totals 17 residues. Germline trimming cut 2 bases from V and 4 bases from J; bases unmatched to any gene: 12. The CDR3 protein is CASSEFLTGDHADTQYF. The CDR3 coding sequence is TGTGCCAGCAGTGAATTCCTAACAGGGGACCACGCAGATACGCAGTATTTT.

The chain recombines TRBV27 with TRBJ2-3, with 8 bases that match TRBD2. This CDR3 is 14 amino acids long. Trimming at V came to 5 bases and at J to 5 bases, leaving 6 bases not matched to a gene. Germline V gene sequence: CDR1 MNHEY, CDR2 SMNVEV (reference sequence). The DNA of the CDR3 is TGTGCCAGCAGTAAGCGGGGGTGGAGAGATACGCAGTATTTT. This sequence encodes CASSKRGWRDTQYF.